This section outlines one T cell receptor (beta chain) sequence together with its context. The sample originates from a study of blood T cell repertoires in COVID-19. V was pared by 2 bases and J by 2 bases, with 6 bases between. This CDR3 region has 13 residues. Source study methods: Using reference gene primer amplification, nucleated cell counts were estimated. The assay was immunoSEQ multiplex PCR, and TCRdb's table has in-frame clones only and misses some. The V and J calls and clone size were taken over from that table, and D and trimming were inferred from the DNA. The table lists a few hundred thousand clones, 70% to 90% of them singletons.

V usage is TRBV12-3 or TRBV12-4 and J usage is TRBJ1-2, with D uncertain. The specimen sequenced was peripheral blood. This clonotype was obtained from a woman in her twenties or thirties with COVID-19, enrolled during active disease. The CDR3 is CASSLLGNYGYTF. The CDR3 region has the DNA TGTGCCAGCAGTTTACTCGGGAACTATGGCTACACCTTC.